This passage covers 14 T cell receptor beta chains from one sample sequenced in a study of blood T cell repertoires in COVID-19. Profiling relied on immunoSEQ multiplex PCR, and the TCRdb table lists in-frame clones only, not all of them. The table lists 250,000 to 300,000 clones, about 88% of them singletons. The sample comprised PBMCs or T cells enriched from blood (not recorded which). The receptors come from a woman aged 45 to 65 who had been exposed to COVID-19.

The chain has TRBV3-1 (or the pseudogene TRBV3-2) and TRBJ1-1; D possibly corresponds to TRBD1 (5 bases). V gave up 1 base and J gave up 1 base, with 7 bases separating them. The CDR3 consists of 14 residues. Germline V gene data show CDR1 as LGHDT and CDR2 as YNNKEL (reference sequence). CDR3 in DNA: TGTGCCAGCAGCCAAGCGGGGGGGAACACTGAAGCTTTCTTT. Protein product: CASSQAGGNTEAFF.

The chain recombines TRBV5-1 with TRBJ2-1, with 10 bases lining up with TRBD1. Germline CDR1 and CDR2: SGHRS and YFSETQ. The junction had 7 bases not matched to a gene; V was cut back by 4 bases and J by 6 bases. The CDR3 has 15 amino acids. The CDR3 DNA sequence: TGCGCCAGCAGCCCGGGACAGGGGATGGGCAATGAGCAGTTCTTC. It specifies CASSPGQGMGNEQFF.

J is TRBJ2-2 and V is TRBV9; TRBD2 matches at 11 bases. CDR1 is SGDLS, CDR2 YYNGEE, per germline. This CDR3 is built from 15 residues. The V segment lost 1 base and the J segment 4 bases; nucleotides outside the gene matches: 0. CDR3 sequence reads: CASSVTSGGTGELFF. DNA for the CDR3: TGTGCCAGCAGCGTAACTAGCGGGGGCACCGGGGAGCTGTTTTTT. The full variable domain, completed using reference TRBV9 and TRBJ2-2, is DSGVTQTPKHLITATGQRVTLRCSPRSGDLSVYWYQQSLDQGLQFLIQYYNGEERAKGNILERFSAQQFPDLHSELNLSSLELGDSALYFCASSVTSGGTGELFFGEGSRLTVL.

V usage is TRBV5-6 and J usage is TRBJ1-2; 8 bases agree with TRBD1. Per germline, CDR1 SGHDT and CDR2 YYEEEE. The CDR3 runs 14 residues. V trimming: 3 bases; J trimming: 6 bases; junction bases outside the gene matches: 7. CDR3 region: CASSYGQGTNGYTF. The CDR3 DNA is TGTGCCAGCAGCTATGGACAGGGTACTAATGGCTACACCTTC.

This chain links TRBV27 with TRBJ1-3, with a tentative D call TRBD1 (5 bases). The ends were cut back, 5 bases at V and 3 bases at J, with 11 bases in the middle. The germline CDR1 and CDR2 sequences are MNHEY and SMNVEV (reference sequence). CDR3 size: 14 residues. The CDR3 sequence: CASSPQAFGNTIYF. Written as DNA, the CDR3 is TGTGCCAGCAGTCCACAGGCGTTTGGAAACACCATATATTTT.

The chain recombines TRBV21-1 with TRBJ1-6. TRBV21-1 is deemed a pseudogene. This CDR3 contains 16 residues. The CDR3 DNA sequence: TGTGCCAGCAGCAAAGCGCTGGGAGGGAATCATTCACCCCTCCACTTT. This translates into CASSKALGGNHSPLHF.

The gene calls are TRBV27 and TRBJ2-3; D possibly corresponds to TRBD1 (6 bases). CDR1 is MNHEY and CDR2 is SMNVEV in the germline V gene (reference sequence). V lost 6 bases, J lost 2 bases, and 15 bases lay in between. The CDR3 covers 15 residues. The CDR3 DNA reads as TGTGCCAGCAGCGCCCAGGGGAAGGTCACAGATACGCAGTATTTT. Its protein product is CASSAQGKVTDTQYF.

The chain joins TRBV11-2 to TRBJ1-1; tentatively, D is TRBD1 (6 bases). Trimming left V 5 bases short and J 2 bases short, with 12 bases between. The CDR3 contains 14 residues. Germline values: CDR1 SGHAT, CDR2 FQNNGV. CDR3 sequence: CASSPGVRNTEAFF. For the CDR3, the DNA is TGTGCCAGCAGCCCAGGGGTCAGAAACACTGAAGCTTTCTTT. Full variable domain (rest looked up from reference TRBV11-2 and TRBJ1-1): EAGVAQSPRYKIIEKRQSVAFWCNPISGHATLYWYQQILGQGPKLLIQFQNNGVVDDSQLPKDRFSAERLKGVDSTLKIQPAKLEDSAVYLCASSPGVRNTEAFFGQGTRLTVV.

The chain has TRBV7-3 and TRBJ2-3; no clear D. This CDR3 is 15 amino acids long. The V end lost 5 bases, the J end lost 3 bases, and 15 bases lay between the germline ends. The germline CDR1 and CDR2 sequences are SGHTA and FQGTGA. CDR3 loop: CASSLSGFFTDTQYF. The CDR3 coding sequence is TGTGCCAGCAGCCTATCGGGTTTTTTTACAGATACGCAGTATTTT.

Here the CDR3 reads CASSAGQLNTEAFF. DNA of the CDR3: TGTGCCAGCAGCGCGGGCCAACTGAACACTGAAGCTTTCTTT. The chain couples TRBV7-9 to TRBJ1-1; the D is unclear. The CDR3 totals 14 residues. Between the trimmed V and J ends, which lost 5 bases and 0 bases, there was a span of 10 bases. Per the germline V gene, CDR1 is SEHNR and CDR2 is FQNEAQ (reference sequence). The full variable domain, in which reference TRBV7-9 and TRBJ1-1 provide the parts outside the CDR3, is DTGVSQNPRHKITKRGQNVTFRCDPISEHNRLYWYRQTLGQGPEFLTYFQNEAQLEKSRLLSDRFSAERPKGSFSTLEIQRTEQGDSAMYLCASSAGQLNTEAFFGQGTRLTVV.

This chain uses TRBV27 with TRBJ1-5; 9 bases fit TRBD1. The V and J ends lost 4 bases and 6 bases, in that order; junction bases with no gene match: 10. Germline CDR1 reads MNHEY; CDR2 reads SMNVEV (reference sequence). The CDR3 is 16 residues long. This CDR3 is CASSSDTGGGGQPQHF. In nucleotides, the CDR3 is TGTGCCAGCAGTTCAGACACAGGGGGCGGCGGTCAGCCCCAGCATTTT.

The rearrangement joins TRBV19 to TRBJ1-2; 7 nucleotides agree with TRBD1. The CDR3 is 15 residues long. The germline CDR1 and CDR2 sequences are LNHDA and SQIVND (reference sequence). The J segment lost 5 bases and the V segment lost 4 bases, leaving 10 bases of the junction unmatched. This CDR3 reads CASSTPRTGTYGYTF. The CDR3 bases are TGTGCCAGTAGTACGCCCCGGACAGGAACATATGGCTACACCTTC.

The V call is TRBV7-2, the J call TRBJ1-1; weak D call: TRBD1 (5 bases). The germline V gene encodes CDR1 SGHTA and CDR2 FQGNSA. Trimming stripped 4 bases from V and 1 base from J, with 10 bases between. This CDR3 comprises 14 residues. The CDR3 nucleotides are TGTGCCAGCAGCTCACGCAGGGCGAACACTGAAGCTTTCTTT. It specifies CASSSRRANTEAFF.

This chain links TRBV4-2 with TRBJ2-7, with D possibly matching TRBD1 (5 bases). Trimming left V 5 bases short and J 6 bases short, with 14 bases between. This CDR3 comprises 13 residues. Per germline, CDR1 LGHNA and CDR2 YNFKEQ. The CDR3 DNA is TGTGCCAGCAGCTGGGGCCGTACGGGCGAGCAGTACTTC. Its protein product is CASSWGRTGEQYF.